Each of the 15 T cell receptor beta chains below was sequenced from the same sample in a study of blood T cell repertoires in COVID-19. Libraries were prepared by immunoSEQ multiplex PCR; TCRdb keeps only in-frame clonotypes and omits some of them. The data contain nearly 200,000 clones, 85% to 90% of them singletons. Sequencing used peripheral blood. Receptors originate from a woman aged 65 to 85 with acute or convalescent COVID-19.

This clone has only a few counts. V usage is TRBV7-8 and J usage is TRBJ2-7, with 9 nucleotides matching TRBD2. The CDR3 runs to 15 residues. Germline CDR1 is SGHVS and CDR2 is FQNEAQ. V trimming: 1 base; J trimming: 2 bases; junction bases outside the gene matches: 3. CDR3 amino acids: CASSLVSSGAYEQYF. The CDR3 bases are TGTGCCAGCAGCTTAGTCTCTAGCGGGGCCTACGAGCAGTACTTC. The complete variable domain, with remaining parts taken from reference TRBV7-8 and TRBJ2-7, reads GAGVSQSPRYKVAKRGQDVALRCDPISGHVSLFWYQQALGQGPEFLTYFQNEAQLDKSGLPSDRFFAERPEGSVSTLKIQRTQQEDSAVYLCASSLVSSGAYEQYFGPGTRLTVT.

This chain joins TRBV28 and TRBJ1-2; 9 bases fit TRBD1. Germline V gene data show CDR1 as MDHEN and CDR2 as SYDVKM. V lost 4 bases to trimming and J lost 9 bases; unmatched junction nucleotides: 9. The CDR3 contains 14 residues. The chain's CDR3 is CASSSLGGQGRYTF. As DNA, the CDR3 is TGTGCCAGCAGTTCCCTAGGGGGACAGGGCCGCTACACCTTC.

This clone showed up just a few times. The rearrangement joins TRBV24-1 to TRBJ2-1, with 7 bases lining up with TRBD2. V shed 9 bases and J 2 bases; nucleotides not matched to a gene: 6. Germline V gene sequence: CDR1 KGHDR, CDR2 SFDVKD. The CDR3 has 14 amino acids. CDR3 in DNA: TGTGCCACCGGGGGGGGAGGGCCCTACAATGAGCAGTTCTTC. It is translated as CATGGGGPYNEQFF.

This chain links TRBV4-3 with TRBJ2-1; 9 bases align to TRBD2. The CDR3 runs to 17 residues. The germline gives CDR1 LGHNA, CDR2 YSLEER. Trimming cost V 0 bases and J 7 bases; bases outside gene matches: 10. CDR3 DNA sequence: TGCGCCAGCAGCCAAGATTCTTGGGCGGGAGGGTGGAATGAGCAGTTCTTC. This encodes CASSQDSWAGGWNEQFF.

V gene TRBV3-1 (or the pseudogene TRBV3-2) combines with J gene TRBJ2-1; 7 bases are a match to TRBD1. V shed 0 bases and J 2 bases; nucleotides not matched to a gene: 4. CDR3 length: 16 amino acids. Germline V lookup: CDR1 LGHDT, CDR2 YNNKEL (reference sequence). The CDR3 spells CASSQDPGTAYNEQFF. In DNA, the CDR3 is TGTGCCAGCAGCCAAGATCCCGGGACAGCCTACAATGAGCAGTTCTTC.

This clone was counted between two and nine times. For the CDR3, the DNA is TGCAGCGTCAGGGGCGACTATGGCTACACCTTC. Its protein is CSVRGDYGYTF. The chain is built from TRBV29-1 and TRBJ1-2; possible D gene TRBD1, 6 bases. The V and J ends lost 6 bases and 3 bases respectively, with 8 bases between them. CDR3 length equals 11 residues. Germline CDR1 and CDR2: SQVTM and ANQGSEA.

The rearrangement uses TRBV5-1 and TRBJ1-5; no clear D. CDR1 and CDR2 (germline): SGHRS, YFSETQ. V lost 0 bases and J lost 5, with 6 bases in between. The CDR3 covers 13 residues. As DNA, the CDR3 is TGCGCCAGCAGCTTGGCCCGGGATCAGCCCCAGCATTTT. It is translated as CASSLARDQPQHF.

The rearrangement joins TRBV19 to TRBJ1-2, with a possible D match to TRBD1 (6 bases). The CDR3 runs to 14 residues. Per the germline V gene, CDR1 is LNHDA and CDR2 is SQIVND (reference sequence). Trimming removed 7 bases from V and 0 bases from J, with 12 bases in between. The chain's CDR3 is CASIGQPANYGYTF. The DNA of the CDR3 is TGTGCCAGTATCGGACAGCCTGCTAACTATGGCTACACCTTC. The full variable domain, in which reference TRBV19 and TRBJ1-2 provide the parts outside the CDR3, is DGGITQSPKYLFRKEGQNVTLSCEQNLNHDAMYWYRQDPGQGLRLIYYSQIVNDFQKGDIAEGYSVSREKKESFPLTVTSAQKNPTAFYLCASIGQPANYGYTFGSGTRLTVV.

This clone occurred a few times. The genes are TRBV7-2 and TRBJ1-2; the D gene is possibly TRBD1 (6 bases). Looked up from germline, CDR1 is SGHTA and CDR2 is FQGNSA. V was shortened by 2 bases and J by 7 bases, with 11 bases between the two germline ends. The CDR3 contains 13 residues. The CDR3: CASSLNTGFGYTF. The CDR3 region has the DNA TGTGCCAGCAGCTTAAACACAGGGTTTGGCTACACCTTC.

The V and J genes are TRBV28 and TRBJ1-2, with a possible D match to TRBD1 (5 bases). The CDR3 is made up of 13 amino acids. V was pared by 1 base and J by 5 bases, with 8 bases between. In germline, CDR1 is MDHEN, CDR2 SYDVKM. The CDR3 bases are TGTGCCAGCAGTTTATTAAAGGGGTATGGCTACACCTTC. Protein sequence: CASSLLKGYGYTF.

This clone was seen once. The rearrangement uses TRBV7-6 and TRBJ2-2; TRBD1 agrees at 7 bases. The CDR3 is 15 residues long. J gave up 0 bases and V 6 bases, and 4 bases lay outside the gene matches. In germline, CDR1 is SGHVS, CDR2 FNYEAQ. CDR3 nucleotides: TGTGCCAGCAGTGAACAGGGGCCGAACACCGGGGAGCTGTTTTTT. Translated, it gives CASSEQGPNTGELFF.

This clone was picked up one time. The rearrangement uses TRBV6-2 or TRBV6-3 and TRBJ1-5; TRBD1 might be the D (5 bases). CDR3 length: 14 amino acids. Trimming removed 3 bases from V and 5 bases from J, with 11 bases in between. In germline, CDR1 is MNHEY, CDR2 SVGEGT. CDR3 protein: CASSYMTADQPQHF. CDR3 nucleotide sequence: TGTGCCAGCAGTTATATGACAGCCGATCAGCCCCAGCATTTT.

The chain joins TRBV15 to TRBJ1-6, with a possible D match to TRBD1 (6 bases). Germline V gene data show CDR1 as LNHNV and CDR2 as YYDKDF (reference sequence). The CDR3 is 15 amino acids. V lost 3 bases and J lost 5, with 11 bases in between. The DNA of the CDR3 is TGTGCCACCAGCAGCTGGACAGCAAATAATTCACCCCTCCACTTT. As protein: CATSSWTANNSPLHF.

This chain joins TRBV2 and TRBJ2-7, with 7 bases lining up with TRBD1. This CDR3 is 14 amino acids long. Germline values: CDR1 SNHLY, CDR2 FYNNEI. J lost 3 bases, V lost 6 bases, and 8 bases had no gene match. CDR3 amino acids: CASRKTGKGYEQYF. In DNA, the CDR3 is TGTGCCAGCAGAAAGACAGGGAAAGGCTACGAGCAGTACTTC.

The chain is built from TRBV11-2 and TRBJ2-7, with TRBD2 identical over 13 bases. The ends lost 6 bases at V and 3 bases at J; junction bases unmatched: 5. Per germline, CDR1 SGHAT and CDR2 FQNNGV. The CDR3 consists of 15 residues. The CDR3 DNA follows: TGTGCCAGCAGACTAGCGGGAGGGGCACTCTACGAGCAGTACTTC. Protein product: CASRLAGGALYEQYF.